Following are 8 T cell receptor beta chains from one sample sequenced in a study of blood T cell repertoires in COVID-19. Method: immunoSEQ multiplex PCR; TCRdb's copy keeps in-frame clones and lacks some. The sample comprises 200,000 to 250,000 clones, about four fifths of which are singletons, and approximately 8.1% rests with the top ten. Sequencing was carried out using peripheral blood. The receptors shown here come from a woman between 50 and 59 years old with active or convalescent COVID-19.

This clone was observed a single time. V gene TRBV28 combines with J gene TRBJ2-1, with 9 bases identical to TRBD2. Germline loops: CDR1 MDHEN, CDR2 SYDVKM. This CDR3 is 16 amino acids long. The V gene end was trimmed by 3 bases and the J gene end by 4 bases; junction bases not matched to a gene: 7. The CDR3 loop reads CASSFYGGRGYNEQFF. CDR3 in DNA: TGTGCCAGCAGTTTTTACGGCGGGAGGGGATACAATGAGCAGTTCTTC. The full variable domain, in which reference TRBV28 and TRBJ2-1 provide the parts outside the CDR3, is DVKVTQSSRYLVKRTGEKVFLECVQDMDHENMFWYRQDPGLGLRLIYFSYDVKMKEKGDIPEGYSVSREKKERFSLILESASTNQTSMYLCASSFYGGRGYNEQFFGPGTRLTVL.

This rearrangement joins TRBV4-1 to TRBJ1-4; 7 nucleotides match TRBD1. Trimming at V came to 4 bases and at J to 4 bases, leaving 3 bases not matched to a gene. The CDR3 runs to 14 residues. Germline-derived CDR1 and CDR2 are MGHRA and YSYEKL. The CDR3 coding sequence is TGCGCCAGCAGCCCGGGACAGTATAATGAAAAACTGTTTTTT. Protein product: CASSPGQYNEKLFF.

This clone has a handful of counts. The genes are TRBV10-3 and TRBJ1-5; D uncertain. From germline, CDR1 is ENHRY and CDR2 SYGVKD. V dropped 0 bases and J dropped 5 bases, with 11 bases sitting between them. The length of the CDR3 is 15 residues. The CDR3 loop is CAISESKDGDQPQHF. DNA for the CDR3: TGTGCCATCAGTGAGTCAAAGGACGGGGATCAGCCCCAGCATTTT.

This clone was detected a few times. In DNA form, the CDR3 reads TGTGCCACCAGCAGAGGAGGGGGACCGGCTTTCTTT. Protein product: CATSRGGGPAFF. The chain is built from TRBV15 and TRBJ1-1, with D perhaps matching TRBD1 (6 bases). CDR1 and CDR2 from the germline V gene are LNHNV and YYDKDF (reference sequence). Deletions cut 1 base from V and 11 bases from J, with 11 bases between. This CDR3 is 12 amino acids long.

V is TRBV6-5 and J is TRBJ2-3; 9 bases line up with TRBD2. This CDR3 is 15 amino acids long. The germline gives CDR1 MNHEY, CDR2 SVGAGI. V lost 5 bases and J lost 6; bases outside the gene matches: 9. CDR3 loop: CASSLSAGGADTQYF. Here the CDR3 DNA reads TGTGCCAGCAGTCTATCAGCGGGAGGTGCCGATACGCAGTATTTT.

This clone came up once. The chain has TRBV7-9 and TRBJ2-7; weak D call: TRBD1 (6 bases). Trimming cost V 6 bases and J 4 bases, with 16 bases left between them. The germline CDR1 and CDR2 sequences are SEHNR and FQNEAQ (reference sequence). This CDR3 region has 14 residues. The CDR3 sequence is CASSFAGTIYEQYF. In nucleotides, the CDR3 is TGTGCCAGCAGTTTCGCCGGGACAATTTACGAGCAGTACTTC.

J is TRBJ2-4 and V is TRBV1; the tabulated D call, TRBD1, remains unverified against the DNA. TRBV1 is reported as a pseudogene. The CDR3 extends over 15 amino acids. CDR3: CTSSPTGRDKNIQYF. The DNA for the CDR3 is TGCACCAGCAGCCCTACGGGCAGGGACAAAAACATTCAGTACTTC.

The rearrangement uses TRBV12-3 or TRBV12-4 and TRBJ1-1; possible D gene TRBD1, 6 bases. The V gene lost 5 bases and the J gene lost 2 bases, with 9 bases spanning the gap. CDR3 length: 13 residues. DNA for the CDR3: TGTGCCAGCAGTCGGACAGCCAACACTGAAGCTTTCTTT. It codes for CASSRTANTEAFF.